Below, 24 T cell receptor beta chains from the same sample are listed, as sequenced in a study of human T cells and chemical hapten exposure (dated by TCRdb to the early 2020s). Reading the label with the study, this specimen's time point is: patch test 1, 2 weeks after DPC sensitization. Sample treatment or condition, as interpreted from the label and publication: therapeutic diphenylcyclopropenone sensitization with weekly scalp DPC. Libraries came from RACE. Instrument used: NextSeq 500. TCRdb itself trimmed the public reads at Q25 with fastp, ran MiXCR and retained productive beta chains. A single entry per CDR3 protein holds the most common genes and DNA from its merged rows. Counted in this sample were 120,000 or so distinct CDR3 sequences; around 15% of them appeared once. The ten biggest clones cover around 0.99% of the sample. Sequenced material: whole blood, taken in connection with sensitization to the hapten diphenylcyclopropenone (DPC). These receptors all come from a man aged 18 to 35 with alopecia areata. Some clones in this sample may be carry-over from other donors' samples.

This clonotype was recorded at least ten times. CDR3 in DNA: TGTGCCAGCAGCCAAGATGCGCGGACTGAAGCTTTCTTT. Translating gives CASSQDARTEAFF. The chain joins TRBV3-1 to TRBJ1-1; D uncertain. The CDR3 covers 13 residues. Germline V lookup: CDR1 LGHDT, CDR2 YNNKEL (reference sequence). Trimming took off 0 bases at V and 5 bases at J, with 7 bases between the two ends.

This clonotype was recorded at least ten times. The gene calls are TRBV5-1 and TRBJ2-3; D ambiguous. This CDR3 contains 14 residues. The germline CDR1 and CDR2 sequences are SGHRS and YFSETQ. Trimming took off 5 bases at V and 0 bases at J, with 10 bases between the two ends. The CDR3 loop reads CASRPAGSTDTQYF. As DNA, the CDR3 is TGCGCCAGCAGACCAGCAGGTAGCACAGATACGCAGTATTTT. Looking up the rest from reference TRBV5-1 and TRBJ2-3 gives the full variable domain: KAGVTQTPRYLIKTRGQQVTLSCSPISGHRSVSWYQQTPGQGLQFLFEYFSETQRNKGNFPGRFSGRQFSNSRSEMNVSTLELGDSALYLCASRPAGSTDTQYFGPGTRLTVL.

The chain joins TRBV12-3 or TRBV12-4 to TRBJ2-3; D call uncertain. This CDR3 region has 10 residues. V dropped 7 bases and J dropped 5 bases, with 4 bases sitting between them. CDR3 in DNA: TGTGCCAGCATGTTAGATACGCAGTATTTT. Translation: CASMLDTQYF.

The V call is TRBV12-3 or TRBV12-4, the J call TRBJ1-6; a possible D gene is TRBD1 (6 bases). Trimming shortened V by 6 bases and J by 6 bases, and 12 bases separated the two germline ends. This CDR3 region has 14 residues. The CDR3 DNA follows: TGTGCCAGCAGGACGACAGGAGGTAATTCACCCCTCCACTTT. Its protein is CASRTTGGNSPLHF.

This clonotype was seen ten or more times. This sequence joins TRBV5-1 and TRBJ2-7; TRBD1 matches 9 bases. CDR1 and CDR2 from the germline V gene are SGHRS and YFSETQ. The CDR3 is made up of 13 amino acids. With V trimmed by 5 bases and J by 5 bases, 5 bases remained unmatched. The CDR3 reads CASSRDRGDEQYF. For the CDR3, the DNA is TGCGCCAGCAGTCGAGACAGGGGGGACGAGCAGTACTTC.

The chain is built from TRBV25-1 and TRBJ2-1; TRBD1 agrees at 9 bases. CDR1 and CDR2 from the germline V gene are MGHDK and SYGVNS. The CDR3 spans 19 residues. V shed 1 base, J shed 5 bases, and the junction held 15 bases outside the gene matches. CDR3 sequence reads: CASSEFLWEQQGANNEQFF. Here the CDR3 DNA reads TGTGCCAGCAGTGAATTTTTGTGGGAGCAACAGGGGGCAAACAATGAGCAGTTCTTC. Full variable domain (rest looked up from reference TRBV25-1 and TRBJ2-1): EADIYQTPRYLVIGTGKKITLECSQTMGHDKMYWYQQDPGMELHLIHYSYGVNSTEKGDLSSESTVSRIRTEHFPLTLESARPSHTSQYLCASSEFLWEQQGANNEQFFGPGTRLTVL.

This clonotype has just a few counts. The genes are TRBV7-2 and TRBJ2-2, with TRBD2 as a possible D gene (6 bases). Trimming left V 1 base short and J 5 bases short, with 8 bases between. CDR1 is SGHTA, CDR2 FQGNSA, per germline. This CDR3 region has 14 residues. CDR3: CASSLGAGTGELFF. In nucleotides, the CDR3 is TGTGCCAGCAGCTTAGGTGCGGGGACCGGGGAGCTGTTTTTT.

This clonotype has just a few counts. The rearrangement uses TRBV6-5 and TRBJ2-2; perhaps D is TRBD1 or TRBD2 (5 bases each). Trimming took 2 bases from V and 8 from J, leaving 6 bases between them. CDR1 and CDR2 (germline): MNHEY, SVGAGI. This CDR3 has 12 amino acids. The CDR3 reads CASSYGGGELFF. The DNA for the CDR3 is TGTGCCAGCAGTTACGGGGGAGGGGAGCTGTTTTTT.

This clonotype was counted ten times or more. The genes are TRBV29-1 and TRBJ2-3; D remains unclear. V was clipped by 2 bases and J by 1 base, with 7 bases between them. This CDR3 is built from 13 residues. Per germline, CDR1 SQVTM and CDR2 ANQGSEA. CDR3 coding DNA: TGCAGCGTTGAATCCAACCGCACAGATACGCAGTATTTT. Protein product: CSVESNRTDTQYF.

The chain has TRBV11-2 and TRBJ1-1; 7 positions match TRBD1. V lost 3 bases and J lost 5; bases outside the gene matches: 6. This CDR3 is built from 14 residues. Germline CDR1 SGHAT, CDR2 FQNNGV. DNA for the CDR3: TGTGCCAGCAGCTTGGAGGGGGCTTGGACTGAAGCTTTCTTT. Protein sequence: CASSLEGAWTEAFF.

The CDR3 loop reads CASSSRGGRNEQFF. Written as DNA, the CDR3 is TGTGCCAGCAGCTCCAGAGGGGGCAGAAATGAGCAGTTCTTC. The J gene is TRBJ2-1, the V gene TRBV11-3; 7 bases fit TRBD1. CDR1 and CDR2 from the germline V gene are SGHNT and YENEEA. Trimming removed 4 bases from V and 7 bases from J; junction bases left unmatched: 7. CDR3 length: 14 amino acids.

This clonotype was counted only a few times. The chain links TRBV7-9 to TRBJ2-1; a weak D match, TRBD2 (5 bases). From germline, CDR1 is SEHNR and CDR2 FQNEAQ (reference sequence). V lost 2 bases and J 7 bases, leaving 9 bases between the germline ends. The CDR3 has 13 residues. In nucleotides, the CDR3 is TGTGCCAGCAGCTTAAGGTGGGAGAATGAGCAGTTCTTC. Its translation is CASSLRWENEQFF.

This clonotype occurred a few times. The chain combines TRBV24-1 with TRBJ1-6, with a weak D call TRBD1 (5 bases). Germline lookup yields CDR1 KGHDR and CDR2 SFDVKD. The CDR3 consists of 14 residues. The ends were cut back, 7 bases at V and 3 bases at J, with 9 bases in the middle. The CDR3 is CATSQGRYNSPLHF. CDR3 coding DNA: TGTGCCACCAGCCAGGGACGCTATAATTCACCCCTCCACTTT.

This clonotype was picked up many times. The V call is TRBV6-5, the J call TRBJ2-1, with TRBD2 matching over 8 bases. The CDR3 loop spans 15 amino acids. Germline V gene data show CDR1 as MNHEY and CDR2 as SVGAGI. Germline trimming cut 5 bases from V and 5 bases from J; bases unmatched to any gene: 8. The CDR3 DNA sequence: TGTGCCAGCAGTCGCGGGGGGAACTCGCACAATGAGCAGTTCTTC. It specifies CASSRGGNSHNEQFF.

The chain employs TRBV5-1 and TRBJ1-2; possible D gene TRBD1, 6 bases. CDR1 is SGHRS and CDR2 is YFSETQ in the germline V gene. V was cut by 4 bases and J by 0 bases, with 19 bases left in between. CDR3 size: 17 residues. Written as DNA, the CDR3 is TGCGCCAGCAGCCTCCAGACAGGAGCCAATACTAACTATGGCTACACCTTC. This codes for CASSLQTGANTNYGYTF.

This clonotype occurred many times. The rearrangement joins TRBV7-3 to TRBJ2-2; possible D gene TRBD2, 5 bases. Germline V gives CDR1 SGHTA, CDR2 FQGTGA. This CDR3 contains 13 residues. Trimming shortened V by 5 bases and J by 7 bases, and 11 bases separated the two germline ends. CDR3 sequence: CASSPTGIGELFF. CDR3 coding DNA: TGTGCCAGCAGCCCCACCGGGATCGGGGAGCTGTTTTTT.

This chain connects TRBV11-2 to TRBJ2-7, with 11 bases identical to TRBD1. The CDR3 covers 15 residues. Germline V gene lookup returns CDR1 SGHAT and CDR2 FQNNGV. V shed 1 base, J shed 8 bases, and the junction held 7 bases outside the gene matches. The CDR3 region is CASSLVKDRGLKQYF. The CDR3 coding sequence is TGTGCCAGCAGCTTAGTTAAGGACAGGGGGCTGAAGCAGTACTTC.

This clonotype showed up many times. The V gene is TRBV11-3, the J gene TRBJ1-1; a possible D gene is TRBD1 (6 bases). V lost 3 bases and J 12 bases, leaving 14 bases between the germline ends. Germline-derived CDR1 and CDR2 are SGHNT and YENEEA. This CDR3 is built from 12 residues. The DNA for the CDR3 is TGTGCCAGCAGCTTTTTTGAGGGGGAACCTTTCTTT. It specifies CASSFFEGEPFF.

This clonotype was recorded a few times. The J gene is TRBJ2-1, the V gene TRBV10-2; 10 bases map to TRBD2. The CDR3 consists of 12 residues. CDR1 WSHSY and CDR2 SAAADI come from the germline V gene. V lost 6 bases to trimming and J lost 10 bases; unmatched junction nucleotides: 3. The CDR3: CASRTSGQEQFF. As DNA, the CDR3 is TGCGCCAGCAGGACTAGCGGGCAAGAGCAGTTCTTC.

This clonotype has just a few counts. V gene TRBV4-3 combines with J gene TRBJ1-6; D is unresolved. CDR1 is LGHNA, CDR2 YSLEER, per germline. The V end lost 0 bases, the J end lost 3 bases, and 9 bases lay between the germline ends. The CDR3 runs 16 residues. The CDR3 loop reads CASSQERVSYNSPLHF. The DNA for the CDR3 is TGCGCCAGCAGCCAAGAAAGGGTGAGCTATAATTCACCCCTCCACTTT.

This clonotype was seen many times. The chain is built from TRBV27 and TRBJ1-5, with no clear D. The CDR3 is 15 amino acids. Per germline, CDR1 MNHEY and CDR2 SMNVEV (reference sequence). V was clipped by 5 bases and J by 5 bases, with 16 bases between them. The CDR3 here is CASSLIFRSDQPQHF. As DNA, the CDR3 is TGTGCCAGCAGTCTCATCTTCCGCAGCGATCAGCCCCAGCATTTT.

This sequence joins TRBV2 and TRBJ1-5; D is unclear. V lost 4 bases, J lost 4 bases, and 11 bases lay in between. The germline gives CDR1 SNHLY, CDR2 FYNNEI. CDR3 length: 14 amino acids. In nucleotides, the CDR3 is TGTGCCAGCAGTGTCGCGGGAGGGAATCAGCCCCAGCATTTT. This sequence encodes CASSVAGGNQPQHF.

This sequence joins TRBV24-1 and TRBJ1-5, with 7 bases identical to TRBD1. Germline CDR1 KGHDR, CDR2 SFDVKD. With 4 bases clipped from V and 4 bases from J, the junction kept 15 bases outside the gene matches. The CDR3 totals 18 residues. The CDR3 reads CATSDHPSRDSLNQPQHF. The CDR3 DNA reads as TGTGCCACCAGTGACCACCCCAGTCGGGACAGTTTAAATCAGCCCCAGCATTTT.

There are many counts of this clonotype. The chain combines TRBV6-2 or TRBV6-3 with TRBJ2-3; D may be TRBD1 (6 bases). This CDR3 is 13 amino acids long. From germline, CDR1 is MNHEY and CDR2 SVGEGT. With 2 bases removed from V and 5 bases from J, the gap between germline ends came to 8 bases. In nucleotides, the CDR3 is TGTGCCAGCAGTTACGAGACAGGAGATACGCAGTATTTT. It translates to CASSYETGDTQYF.